Below, 27 T cell receptor beta chains from the same sample are listed, as sequenced in a study of cytomegalovirus exposure and HLA in healthy donors. 13 Jbeta primers and 60 Vbeta primers were used for the PCR. Only in-frame clones appear in the TCRdb table, and some are missing; sequencing was by immunoSEQ multiplex PCR. The sample yields over 150,000 clones, around 82% seen once. Sequenced material: PBMCs. Receptor source: a man between 45 and 60 years old in good health and CMV-seropositive.

V usage is TRBV11-3 and J usage is TRBJ2-5; 11 bases map to TRBD2. V trimming: 3 bases; J trimming: 5 bases; junction bases outside the gene matches: 8. The V gene's germline CDR1 is SGHNT and CDR2 YENEEA. The CDR3 covers 16 residues. In DNA form, the CDR3 reads TGTGCCAGCAGCTTGCGACTAGCGGGGTCTGGGGAGACCCAGTACTTC. Protein: CASSLRLAGSGETQYF.

There are a few counts of this clone. The gene calls are TRBV6-5 and TRBJ1-4, with 10 positions matching TRBD1. V shed 6 bases and J 7 bases; nucleotides not matched to a gene: 5. Germline values: CDR1 MNHEY, CDR2 SVGAGI. CDR3 length: 14 residues. The CDR3 DNA follows: TGTGCCAGCAGCGACAGGGGGCGCAGTGAAAAACTGTTTTTT. Protein: CASSDRGRSEKLFF.

J is TRBJ1-2 and V is TRBV19; TRBD1 might be the D (6 bases). Germline CDR1 LNHDA, CDR2 SQIVND (reference sequence). The CDR3 runs 14 residues. V lost 4 bases, J lost 7 bases, and 16 bases lay in between. CDR3 protein: CASSRQRGSFGYTF. In nucleotides, the CDR3 is TGTGCCAGTAGTAGGCAGAGGGGGTCCTTTGGCTACACCTTC.

This rearrangement joins TRBV19 to TRBJ2-3; 7 bases are a match to TRBD2. The germline gives CDR1 LNHDA, CDR2 SQIVND (reference sequence). The CDR3 has 16 amino acids. Trimming cost V 5 bases and J 1 base; bases outside gene matches: 9. CDR3 loop: CASSPPFAGGTDTQYF. The CDR3 DNA sequence: TGTGCCAGTAGTCCACCTTTCGCGGGGGGCACAGATACGCAGTATTTT. Looking up the rest from reference TRBV19 and TRBJ2-3 gives the full variable domain: DGGITQSPKYLFRKEGQNVTLSCEQNLNHDAMYWYRQDPGQGLRLIYYSQIVNDFQKGDIAEGYSVSREKKESFPLTVTSAQKNPTAFYLCASSPPFAGGTDTQYFGPGTRLTVL.

This clone was detected a few times. The V and J genes are TRBV13 and TRBJ2-5; TRBD1 might be the D (5 bases). Trimming stripped 0 bases from V and 2 bases from J, with 7 bases between. CDR1 and CDR2 from the germline V gene are PRHDT and FYEKMQ (reference sequence). The length of the CDR3 is 14 residues. The CDR3 spells CASSLGAGQETQYF. The CDR3 DNA reads as TGTGCCAGCAGCTTAGGGGCAGGGCAAGAGACCCAGTACTTC.

The genes are TRBV4-3 and TRBJ1-2, with 8 bases that match TRBD1. Trimming took 4 bases from V and 4 from J; bases not matched to a gene: 5. The germline gives CDR1 LGHNA, CDR2 YSLEER. CDR3 length: 14 amino acids. In nucleotides, the CDR3 is TGCGCCAGCAGCCCCCAGGGGGCTGGCTATGGCTACACCTTC. It specifies CASSPQGAGYGYTF.

The chain is built from TRBV7-9 and TRBJ2-5; possibly TRBD2 for D (6 bases). From germline, CDR1 is SEHNR and CDR2 FQNEAQ (reference sequence). The CDR3 is 15 amino acids. With 5 bases removed from V and 5 bases from J, the gap between germline ends came to 18 bases. The CDR3 DNA reads TGTGCCAGCAGCCTGACCGGGAGTGGCTTGGAGACCCAGTACTTC. Translated, it gives CASSLTGSGLETQYF.

The V and J genes are TRBV28 and TRBJ2-1; 10 nucleotides match TRBD1. Germline values: CDR1 MDHEN, CDR2 SYDVKM. This CDR3 region has 15 residues. Unmatched junction bases numbered 5, after V lost 4 bases and J lost 5 bases. CDR3 loop: CASSSGTGENNEQFF. DNA of the CDR3: TGTGCCAGCAGTTCCGGGACAGGGGAAAACAATGAGCAGTTCTTC.

With regard to this clone: The junction departs from the called germline gene at one end, perhaps through a read error. The V call is TRBV7-9, the J call TRBJ2-1, with 7 positions matching TRBD1. There are 13 residues in the CDR3. Germline V CDR1 and CDR2: SEHNR, FQNEAQ (reference sequence). CDR3 residues: CSSSLGGGNEQFF. The CDR3 DNA sequence: TGTTCCAGCAGCTTAGGGGGCGGCAATGAGCAGTTCTTC.

This sequence joins TRBV5-1 and TRBJ2-1, with D maybe TRBD2 (6 bases). Trimming removed 5 bases from V and 8 bases from J, with 8 bases in between. CDR3 size: 11 residues. Germline CDR1 is SGHRS and CDR2 is YFSETQ. The CDR3 DNA is TGCGCCAGCAGACTAGCCGATGAGCAGTTCTTC. Its translation: CASRLADEQFF.

V usage is TRBV7-2 and J usage is TRBJ2-7; 9 bases align to TRBD1. The CDR3 has 15 residues. The germline gives CDR1 SGHTA, CDR2 FQGNSA. Trimming took 4 bases from V and 6 from J; bases not matched to a gene: 10. CDR3 DNA: TGTGCCAGCAGCTCCACAGGGGGCGCGGTTGGCGAGCAGTACTTC. Its translation is CASSSTGGAVGEQYF.

For the CDR3, the DNA is TGTGCCAGCTCACCAGGTGTGCGAGAGAATGAGCAGTTCTTC. This gives the protein CASSPGVRENEQFF. This rearrangement joins TRBV18 to TRBJ2-1, with no clear D. V lost 2 bases, J lost 7 bases, and 12 bases lay in between. Germline V gene data show CDR1 as KGHSH and CDR2 as LQKENI. This CDR3 is 14 amino acids long.

This clone was detected only a few times. The V gene is TRBV7-3, the J gene TRBJ2-2; 8 nucleotides align to TRBD2. The trim removed 4 bases at V and 4 bases at J, leaving 8 bases unmatched. The CDR3 has 16 residues. CDR1 is SGHTA and CDR2 is FQGTGA in the germline V gene. The CDR3 protein is CASSSNRGGSTGELFF. CDR3 coding DNA: TGTGCCAGCAGCTCAAACCGGGGGGGAAGCACCGGGGAGCTGTTTTTT.

The sample holds one count of this clone. The rearrangement uses TRBV14 and TRBJ1-2; 8 positions agree with TRBD1. Per the germline V gene, CDR1 is SGHDN and CDR2 is FVKESK. CDR3 length: 15 amino acids. After removal of 1 base from V and 5 bases from J, the junction contained 6 bases not matched to a gene. This CDR3 reads CASSQGQGTGYGYTF. The CDR3 DNA is TGTGCCAGCAGCCAAGGACAGGGGACGGGGTATGGCTACACCTTC.

This clone has only a few counts. The genes are TRBV6-6 and TRBJ2-5; possibly TRBD2 for D (5 bases). V shed 5 bases and J shed 7 bases, with 14 bases lying between them. CDR1 and CDR2 from the germline V gene are MNHNY and SVGAGI (reference sequence). This CDR3 comprises 13 residues. The chain's CDR3 is CASSTPDSGTQYF. CDR3 coding DNA: TGTGCCAGCAGTACACCGGACTCGGGGACCCAGTACTTC.

The chain links TRBV28 to TRBJ1-2, with D unclear. Deletions cut 3 bases from V and 3 bases from J, with 14 bases between. The germline V gene has CDR1 MDHEN and CDR2 SYDVKM. The CDR3 consists of 15 residues. This CDR3 reads CASSLGGPRYYGYTF. CDR3 nucleotides: TGTGCCAGCAGTTTGGGAGGACCCAGGTACTATGGCTACACCTTC.

The J gene is TRBJ2-3, the V gene TRBV11-1, with D possibly matching TRBD2 (5 bases). V gave up 8 bases and J gave up 6 bases, with 15 bases separating them. The CDR3 runs 13 residues. Germline CDR1 SGHAT, CDR2 FQDESV (reference sequence). CDR3 coding DNA: TGTGCCAGCGGAGGACTGAACATCGATACGCAGTATTTT. This translates into CASGGLNIDTQYF.

This chain joins TRBV7-9 and TRBJ2-7; 9 bases map to TRBD1. V lost 5 bases and J lost 3; bases outside the gene matches: 5. CDR1 and CDR2 (germline): SEHNR, FQNEAQ (reference sequence). CDR3 length equals 14 residues. The chain's CDR3 is CASSLGTGSYEQYF. The CDR3 bases are TGTGCCAGCAGCCTAGGGACAGGGAGCTACGAGCAGTACTTC.

The genes are TRBV6-5 and TRBJ2-2; D is possibly TRBD2 (5 bases). Germline V gene lookup returns CDR1 MNHEY and CDR2 SVGAGI. V was shortened by 5 bases and J by 4 bases, with 5 bases between the two germline ends. The CDR3 spans 12 residues. The CDR3 loop is CASSRGTGELFF. The CDR3 coding sequence is TGTGCCAGCAGTCGGGGCACCGGGGAGCTGTTTTTT.

This clone was observed a single time. V and J are TRBV4-2 and TRBJ1-3, with 12 bases matching TRBD1. Germline lookup yields CDR1 LGHNA and CDR2 YNFKEQ. The CDR3 contains 18 residues. The V segment lost 0 bases and the J segment 4 bases; nucleotides outside the gene matches: 7. For the CDR3, the DNA is TGTGCCAGCAGCCAAGAGATGGGACAGGGGGCGCCCGGAAACACCATATATTTT. Amino acid sequence: CASSQEMGQGAPGNTIYF.

The V gene is TRBV10-3, the J gene TRBJ1-2; D remains ambiguous. Germline V gene lookup returns CDR1 ENHRY and CDR2 SYGVKD. V lost 3 bases to trimming and J lost 6 bases, with 17 bases between them. The CDR3 has 15 amino acids. CDR3 DNA: TGTGCCATCAGTGATCACAGTCAATTACCTGATGGCTACACCTTC. Residues: CAISDHSQLPDGYTF.

The chain couples TRBV9 to TRBJ2-1; TRBD1 might be the D (6 bases). Trimming left V 1 base short and J 8 bases short, with 19 bases between. Germline V gene data show CDR1 as SGDLS and CDR2 as YYNGEE. CDR3 length equals 16 residues. This CDR3 reads CASSVIPVGRGYEQFF. The CDR3 bases are TGTGCCAGCAGCGTAATTCCCGTGGGCAGGGGTTATGAGCAGTTCTTC. Full variable domain (outside the CDR3, taken from reference TRBV9 and TRBJ2-1): DSGVTQTPKHLITATGQRVTLRCSPRSGDLSVYWYQQSLDQGLQFLIQYYNGEERAKGNILERFSAQQFPDLHSELNLSSLELGDSALYFCASSVIPVGRGYEQFFGPGTRLTVL.

This CDR3 is CAIKGQIYGYTF. Here the CDR3 DNA reads TGTGCCATCAAGGGACAAATCTATGGCTACACCTTC. The chain is built from TRBV10-3 and TRBJ1-2, with a tentative D call TRBD1 (6 bases). The CDR3 sequence is 12 residues long. V was pared by 7 bases and J by 4 bases, with 10 bases between. Germline V gene sequence: CDR1 ENHRY, CDR2 SYGVKD.

The V call is TRBV10-3, the J call TRBJ1-2, with a weak D call TRBD1 (6 bases). The CDR3 runs to 14 residues. Germline V gene sequence: CDR1 ENHRY, CDR2 SYGVKD. Trimming took off 0 bases at V and 9 bases at J, with 14 bases between the two ends. CDR3 sequence reads: CAISESTGSDRYTF. The CDR3 nucleotides are TGTGCCATCAGTGAGTCCACAGGGTCTGATCGCTACACCTTC.

The V call is TRBV5-1, the J call TRBJ1-2; TRBD1 is a possible D gene (5 bases). V lost 1 base, J lost 4 bases, and 8 bases lay in between. This CDR3 has 13 amino acids. Germline assignment: CDR1 SGHRS and CDR2 YFSETQ. CDR3 sequence reads: CASSLSGIYGYTF. The CDR3 nucleotides are TGCGCCAGCAGCTTGTCAGGGATCTATGGCTACACCTTC.

Written as DNA, the CDR3 is TGTGCCAGCAGGGGTACTAGCGGAGGTGGTTCAAACACCGGGGAGCTGTTTTTT. It translates to CASRGTSGGGSNTGELFF. The chain links TRBV28 to TRBJ2-2; 8 nucleotides line up with TRBD2. V shed 6 bases, J shed 2 bases, and the junction held 14 bases outside the gene matches. The CDR3 spans 18 residues. Germline V gene sequence: CDR1 MDHEN, CDR2 SYDVKM.

This chain links TRBV19 with TRBJ1-2; possibly TRBD1 for D (6 bases). CDR1 and CDR2 (germline): LNHDA, SQIVND (reference sequence). The CDR3 runs 13 residues. V shed 8 bases and J shed 1 base, with 11 bases lying between them. DNA for the CDR3: TGTGCCAGTCACGGACAGCTTAACTATGGCTACACCTTC. Protein product: CASHGQLNYGYTF.